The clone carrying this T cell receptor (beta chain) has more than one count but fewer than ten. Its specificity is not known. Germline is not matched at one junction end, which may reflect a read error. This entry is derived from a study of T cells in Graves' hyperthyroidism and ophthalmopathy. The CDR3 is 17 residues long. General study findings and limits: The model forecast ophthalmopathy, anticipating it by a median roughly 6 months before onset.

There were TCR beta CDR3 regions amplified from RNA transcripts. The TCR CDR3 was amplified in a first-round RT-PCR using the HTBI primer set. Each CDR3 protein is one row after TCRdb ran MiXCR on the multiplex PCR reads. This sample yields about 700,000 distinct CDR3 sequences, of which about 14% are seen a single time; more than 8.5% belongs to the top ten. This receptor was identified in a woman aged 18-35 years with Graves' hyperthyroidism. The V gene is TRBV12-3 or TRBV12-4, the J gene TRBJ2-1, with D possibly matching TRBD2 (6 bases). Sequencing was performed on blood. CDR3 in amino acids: CASSQGTLWSSYNERFF. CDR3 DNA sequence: TGTGCCAGCAGTCAAGGGACTCTCTGGAGCTCCTACAATGAGCGGTTCTTC.